This TCR beta chain is from a study of regulatory T cells in long-lasting Graves disease. Trimming cost V 6 bases and J 7 bases, with 12 bases left between them. CDR1 is SNHLY, CDR2 FYNNEI, per germline. CDR3 size: 12 residues. This clonotype was recorded many times. Time point reported: newly diagnosed GD, antithyroid drugs for less than 3 months. Generation of the TCR library employed RNA extracted from PBMCs. Construction of TCR beta libraries relied on iRepertoire HTBI primers and on Arm-PCR targeting CDR3 regions. TCRdb analysed the multiplex PCR reads with MiXCR anew, one entry per CDR3 protein. The sample holds about 500,000 distinct CDR3 sequences, 12% seen once. These data were also reused for a study on T cells in Graves' hyperthyroidism and ophthalmopathy. That publication notes: The blood repertoire included most of the expanded thyroid clonotypes above 0.001.

This clonotype was obtained from a woman in her 30s with Graves disease. The sequences come from peripheral blood mononuclear cells (PBMCs), collected at new diagnosis, from a patient treated with antithyroid drugs. V usage is TRBV2 and J usage is TRBJ1-1, with D uncertain. The DNA for the CDR3 is TGTGCCAGCAGGTCCCTTAGTCATGAAGCTTTCTTT. This gives the protein CASRSLSHEAFF.